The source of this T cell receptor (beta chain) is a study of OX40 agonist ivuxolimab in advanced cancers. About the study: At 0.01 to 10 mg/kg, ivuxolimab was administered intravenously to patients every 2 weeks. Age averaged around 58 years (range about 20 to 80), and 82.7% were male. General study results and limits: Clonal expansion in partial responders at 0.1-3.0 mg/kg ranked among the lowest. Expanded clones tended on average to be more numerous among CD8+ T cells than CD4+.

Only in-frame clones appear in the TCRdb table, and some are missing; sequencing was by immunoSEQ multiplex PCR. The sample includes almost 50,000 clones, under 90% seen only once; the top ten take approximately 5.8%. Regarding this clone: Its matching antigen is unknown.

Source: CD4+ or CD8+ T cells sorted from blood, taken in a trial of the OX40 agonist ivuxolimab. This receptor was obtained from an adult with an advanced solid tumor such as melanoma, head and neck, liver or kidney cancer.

The DNA of the CDR3 is TGTGCCAGTAGTGTATCCCCGTATAGCAATCAGCCCCAGCATTTT. As protein: CASSVSPYSNQPQHF. This sequence joins TRBV19 and TRBJ1-5; no firm D call. This CDR3 comprises 15 residues. V dropped 5 bases and J dropped 0 bases, with 11 bases sitting between them. Germline V gene sequence: CDR1 LNHDA, CDR2 SQIVND (reference sequence).